This record concerns one TCR beta chain sequence. Its antigen target is currently unknown. Per-base quality was not reported, and no clone a single base away is much larger than it. Compared with germline, V lacks 6 bases and J lacks 7 bases; bases without a gene match: 14. Measured from the cysteine to the phenylalanine, the CDR3 is 15 residues long. Only the CDR3 region is kept as DNA, spanning 45 bases read in frame from base 1. CDR1 and CDR2, looked up from the germline V gene, are SQVTM and ANQGSEA. The data belong to a study of blood T cell repertoires in COVID-19 (dated by TCRdb to the early 2020s). Concerning the study at large: Collaborator samples came from the United States, Italy and Spain and covered acute and convalescent phases of COVID-19. The material from the prospective study consisted of cDNA or gDNA derived from T cells, B-cell-depleted T cells, or PBMCs. The dataset comprised deeply sampled blood TCRbeta repertoires from subjects exposed to, actively infected with, or recovered from COVID-19. A freely available public database, intended as a resource for researchers studying the immune response to SARS-CoV-2, is where the repertoires were released. The samples were drawn from the first 160 participants of the ongoing ImmuneRACE study and from 1,254 subjects provided by 6 global collaborators. The sample metadata nearly always contained a de-identified subject ID, COVID-19 status, age in years and sex. Where HLA class I and class II types were available, the types were taken from metadata supplied by the sample provider, not from assay-based typing.

In Seattle, one collaborating source enrolled patients while the infection was active and tracked those patients longitudinally over the course of disease. Each collaborating institution followed its own protocols to collect whole blood in K2EDTA tubes. For TCRbeta analysis, collaborators shipped samples in one of three forms: frozen whole blood, isolated PBMCs, or DNA extracted from either of those sample types. Overall study outcomes, separate from this receptor: How much clinical and demographic metadata was included differed by source and by participant, and the metadata was provided uncurated.

TCRbeta CDR3 regions were amplified from genomic DNA using the immunoSEQ Assay, a bias-controlled multiplex PCR. For the original study's pipeline: Within the assay, amplification of reference gene primers was used to estimate how many nucleated cells each sample contained. To quantify the absolute abundance of each unique TCRbeta CDR3 rearrangement, sequence reads were collapsed and filtered. For each sample, productive Simpson clonality was calculated as the square root of Simpson's diversity index over productive rearrangements. Sourced from immuneACCESS, this table was stored by TCRdb with only in-frame sequences that have V and J called. A share of the clones is absent; for the studies checked, an unresolved V gene accounts for under half, and the remainder has no known explanation. Clone size and the V and J calls come from that table; the DNA yielded D and trimming. Here the sample has about 64,000 clones; around 73% occur a single time. The ten largest clonotypes hold 14% of the sample.

Recombination linked TRBV29-1 to TRBJ2-3, with 9 junctional bases fitting TRBD2. The TCR sequence derives from a man aged 55-75 years with COVID-19, enrolled during active disease. The specimen sequenced was peripheral blood. CDR3 loop: CSVTSVAGGPNTQYF. The base sequence is TGCAGCGTGACTAGCGTGGCGGGAGGGCCGAATACGCAGTATTTT.